The sequence of this T cell receptor beta chain was determined in a study of cytomegalovirus exposure and HLA in healthy donors. Notes on the study in general: Fewer N-insertions than the roughly 630-donor mean were reportedly shown by an Asian-associated ancestry cluster in a later analysis. Cytomegalovirus-associated TCR beta chains were listed, numbering roughly 150. As a later analysis showed, a missense DCLRE1C variant was linked to trimming of TCR beta V- and J-genes.

On this clone itself: Its antigen is unidentified.

CDR1 and CDR2 from the germline V gene are SGHTA and FQGNSA. CDR3 length: 15 residues. Unmatched junction bases numbered 3, after V lost 2 bases and J lost 2 bases. A multiplex PCR was run with 60 Vbeta primers and 13 Jbeta primers. The protocol was immunoSEQ multiplex PCR, while the TCRdb copy is restricted to in-frame clones and leaves out a portion. The table lists about 170,000 clones. The sequenced sample was PBMCs. This clonotype originated in a woman aged 55 to 70 in good health and CMV-seronegative. V is TRBV7-2 and J is TRBJ1-5; 7 nucleotides line up with TRBD1. This chain's CDR3 is CASSLTQGRNQPQHF. The DNA of the CDR3 is TGTGCCAGCAGCTTAACACAGGGGCGCAATCAGCCCCAGCATTTT.